This T cell receptor (beta chain) stems from a study of CD8 T cells in ankylosing spondylitis (dated by TCRdb to 2015 to 2018). With regard to the full study: The study set out to find disease-linked TCR variants by profiling T cell receptor beta repertoires in ankylosing spondylitis patients and healthy donors. The full study cohort was made up of about two dozen ankylosing spondylitis patients and around 100 healthy donors. Peripheral blood samples were taken, and synovial fluid was additionally collected from ankylosing spondylitis patients. The study at large found these results: Blood from ankylosing spondylitis patients appeared to be characterized by a TCR beta motif composed of about eight highly homologous amino acid variants. A CD8+ phenotype was shown by the disease-linked clones, which were found at relatively low frequencies in peripheral blood. Some of the motif variants had been reported before in the synovial fluid and blood of reactive arthritis patients, a finding that suggests common disease-initiation mechanisms. According to the report, matched synovial fluid samples from ankylosing spondylitis patients were significantly enriched for the disease-linked clones.

In this sample, this clonotype turned up many times. Its antigen target is currently unknown. No per-base quality is available; no much larger clone lies one base away. A distance of 15 bases separates the germline ends of V and J, which lose 3 bases and 6 bases respectively. Including the terminal cysteine and phenylalanine, the CDR3 comprises 15 residues. Just the 45-base CDR3 DNA is kept, in frame starting at base 1. CDR1 ENHRY and CDR2 SYGVKD were looked up in the germline V gene. The instrument was an Illumina HiSeq 2500. TCR beta libraries were prepared by quantitative 5'-RACE with molecular barcodes. The authors' analysis ran thus. A new computational method, built on a probabilistic model of VDJ rearrangement, was used to identify disease-linked TCR variants. The raw public reads went through TCRdb reprocessing: fastp at Q25, MiXCR clone calling, in-frame beta chains kept. Rows are combined by CDR3 protein, so each entry shows the most common genes and DNA. The V and J calls follow TCRdb's processing rather than the paper's. A total of approximately 30,000 distinct CDR3 sequences appear in this sample, about 7% of them only once. In total, the top ten clones hold roughly 10% of the sample.

The rearrangement joined TRBV10-3 to TRBJ2-1, with the D assignment possibly TRBD1 or TRBD2, given 5 matching bases for each. Sequenced material: blood, either unsorted or a sorted T cell fraction (not recorded which). The clonotype was recovered from a male donor with ankylosing spondylitis or in good health (not recorded which). The DNA reads TGTGCCATCAGTGACGGGGCCCGGGGAAGCAATGAGCAGTTCTTC. Translated, it gives CAISDGARGSNEQFF.